A selection of T cell receptor beta chains follows, all from one sample in a study of blood T cell repertoires in COVID-19. Assay: immunoSEQ multiplex PCR; the TCRdb copy retains only in-frame clones and omits some. The sample yields fewer than 300,000 clones, under 85% seen once. Material for sequencing was peripheral blood. The receptors stem from a human donor with COVID-19, enrolled during active disease. The donor label of this sample is uncertain. Each CDR3 is given with its conserved first and last residue. D genes are given only for firm matches. For some rows the clone size is stated as once, few or many, or as a class when expanded; others skip it.

>TRBV9|-|TRBJ2-5|TRBD2
TGTGCCAGCAGCCTCCAAGCGGGAGCCTACCAAGAGACCCAGTACTTC
CASSLQAGAYQETQYF
>TRBV6-5|-|TRBJ1-1|TRBD1
TGTGCCAGCAGGATACAGGGGCCTCTCGAAGCTTTCTTT
CASRIQGPLEAFF
>TRBV5-1|-|TRBJ1-2|-
TGCGCCAGCAGCCTGCGGGCAGAATCCTATGGCTACACCTTC
CASSLRAESYGYTF
>TRBV4-3|-|TRBJ1-2|TRBD1
TGCGCCAGCAGCCAAGAAGGTGGGGGACAGGTGGGAGGCTACACCTTC
CASSQEGGGQVGGYTF
>TRBV6-5|once|TRBJ1-4|-
TGTGCCAGCAGGACCCCGGGGAATGAAAAACTGTTTTTT
CASRTPGNEKLFF
>TRBV2|-|TRBJ2-5|TRBD2
TGTGCCAGCGAGGGGGGGCTCGGGACTAGCGGGACCGCCCAAGAGACCCAGTACTTC
CASEGGLGTSGTAQETQYF
>TRBV18|-|TRBJ2-6|-
TGTGCCAGCTCAATTCCGGCAGGGTCTGGGGCCAACGTCCTGACTTTC
CASSIPAGSGANVLTF
>TRBV28|-|TRBJ2-3|-
TGTGCCAGCCTTGAACAGGGTTCAGATACGCAGTATTTT
CASLEQGSDTQYF
>TRBV28|-|TRBJ1-1|TRBD1
TGTGCCAGCAGTTTTCTGGGCTTACAGGGGGCTAGGACTGAAGCTTTCTTT
CASSFLGLQGARTEAFF
>TRBV6-5|-|TRBJ1-1|-
TGTGCCAGCAGGCAGACAGGAACGAACACTGAAGCTTTCTTT
CASRQTGTNTEAFF
>TRBV6-1|-|TRBJ2-1|TRBD2
TGTGCCAGCAGTGAAGGGGGGGGTTTCTATGACTCCTACAATGAGCAGTTCTTC
CASSEGGGFYDSYNEQFF
>TRBV6-5|-|TRBJ1-3|-
TGTGCCAGCAGTTCACTCCGCCAGGGTTCTGGAAACACCATATATTTT
CASSSLRQGSGNTIYF
>TRBV7-3|-|TRBJ2-1|TRBD2
TGTGCCAGCAGCAAAAGGGCTCCGGCGGGAGGGCCTAATGAGCAGTTCTTC
CASSKRAPAGGPNEQFF